Listed below are T cell receptor beta chains from one sample, sequenced in a study of metastatic and nonmetastatic thyroid tumors. TCRdb re-analyzed the PCR reads through MiXCR. The profile shows under 75,000 clones, roughly 18% of them singletons. Specimen: blood. The receptor set was obtained from a female donor with papillary thyroid cancer or a benign thyroid nodule (not recorded which). Some clones in this sample may be carry-over from other donors' samples. Both conserved end residues are part of each CDR3. A D gene is named only where the DNA matches it firmly. Only part of the rows carry a size: once, few, many, or a class if the clone is expanded.

cdr3_nt cdr3_aa clone_size j_call v_call d_call
TGTGCCAGCAGCCCCGGACAGGGCGTGGGGCCCCAGCATTTT CASSPGQGVGPQHF many TRBJ1-5 TRBV12-3/TRBV12-4 TRBD1
TGTGCCACCGGGACACTGAACACTGAAGCTTTCTTT CATGTLNTEAFF many TRBJ1-1 TRBV19 .
TGCGCCAGCAGCCAGGGACAGTTCCAAGAGACCCAGTACTTC CASSQGQFQETQYF many TRBJ2-5 TRBV4-1 TRBD1
TGTGCCAGCACCCCCGCAGGTGGCTATAATTCACCCCTCCACTTT CASTPAGGYNSPLHF few TRBJ1-6 TRBV12-3/TRBV12-4 .
TGTGCCAGCAGCGTCCTGGGGACATTGGTTGTTGTCGAGCAGTACTTC CASSVLGTLVVVEQYF . TRBJ2-7 TRBV6-1 .
TGTGCCTGGAGCGGGGACAGGGGAAACTTGAACACTGAAGCTTTCTTT CAWSGDRGNLNTEAFF many TRBJ1-1 TRBV30 TRBD1
TGTGCCAGCAGTGTAACAGGGGGAGTAGGGGCCAACGTCCTGACTTTC CASSVTGGVGANVLTF few TRBJ2-6 TRBV6-4 TRBD1
TGTGCCAGCAGCGTAGGACAGGCCCCCTACGAGCAGTACTTC CASSVGQAPYEQYF many TRBJ2-7 TRBV9 .
TGTGCCAGCAGCCAAGAGATGGGACAGGGGCAGCCCCAGCATTTT CASSQEMGQGQPQHF many TRBJ1-5 TRBV3-1 TRBD1
TGCAGTGCCAACTACGCGCGCGGAAAAATGAACACTGAAGCTTTCTTT CSANYARGKMNTEAFF . TRBJ1-1 TRBV20-1 .
TGTGCCAGCAGTTTTTGGGTAGCGGGAGAAAGCGAGCAGTTCTTC CASSFWVAGESEQFF few TRBJ2-1 TRBV28 TRBD2
TGTGCCAGCAGCTTAGAGGAAGTCGAGCAGTACTTC CASSLEEVEQYF many TRBJ2-7 TRBV11-2 .
TGCAGTGCTGTTAGCGGGGGGTTGAAGACCCAGTACTTC CSAVSGGLKTQYF few TRBJ2-5 TRBV20-1 TRBD2
TGTGCCAGCTCACTAACAAGAGACTCGAACTATGGCTACACCTTC CASSLTRDSNYGYTF . TRBJ1-2 TRBV18 .
TGTGCCAGCAGCTCGAGGCCCGGGGCGGGAGGCTCCTACGAGCAGTACTTC CASSSRPGAGGSYEQYF many TRBJ2-7 TRBV11-2 TRBD2
TGCGCCAGCAGCTGGGGGACAGGGAAAGAGACCCAGTACTTC CASSWGTGKETQYF many TRBJ2-5 TRBV5-1 TRBD1
TGCGCCAGCAGCCAAGGGACAGGTCCAGCCTACGAGCAGTACTTC CASSQGTGPAYEQYF many TRBJ2-7 TRBV4-1 TRBD1
TGTGCCAGCAGCTTTCGGGGGCGCAACACTGAAGCTTTCTTT CASSFRGRNTEAFF . TRBJ1-1 TRBV11-2 .
TGTGCCAGCATGATTGGGGGGGCGAACACTGAAGCTTTCTTT CASMIGGANTEAFF . TRBJ1-1 TRBV12-3/TRBV12-4 .
TGCAGTGCTAGAGGGCCAGGGGGCGGGTACGAGCAGTACTTC CSARGPGGGYEQYF . TRBJ2-7 TRBV20-1 TRBD1
TGCGCCAGCAGCCAAGGTGAGGGAGCTGGAAACACCATATATTTT CASSQGEGAGNTIYF many TRBJ1-3 TRBV4-1 .
TGTGCCAGCAGCTTGGGAAGGTCCGAGCAGTACTTC CASSLGRSEQYF many TRBJ2-7 TRBV5-6 .
TGCGCCAGCAGCTTGGCCGGGGGAGGGAACACCGGGGAGCTGTTTTTT CASSLAGGGNTGELFF many TRBJ2-2 TRBV5-1 .
TGTGCCTGGAGGCCCTTGAATGAGCAGTTCTTC CAWRPLNEQFF many TRBJ2-1 TRBV30 .
TGCGCCAGCAGCACAATGACAGGGGTTGGTGAGACCCAGTACTTC CASSTMTGVGETQYF many TRBJ2-5 TRBV5-1 TRBD1
TGTGCCAGCAGAGCGAGACAGGTCAACGAGCAGTACTTC CASRARQVNEQYF few TRBJ2-7 TRBV2 .
TGTGCCAGCAGTTCCCGGACAGGTGGGCTGGAAGAGACCCAGTACTTC CASSSRTGGLEETQYF many TRBJ2-5 TRBV28 TRBD1